The source of this TCR beta chain is a study of blood T cell repertoires in COVID-19. Study-wide background: Acute-phase and convalescent COVID-19 samples originated in the United States, Italy and Spain. PBMCs, B-cell-depleted T cells, or T cells provided the cDNA or gDNA that made up the material.

The CDR3 has 14 residues. The V and J ends lost 4 bases and 0 bases, in that order; junction bases with no gene match: 2. CDR1 SGHAT and CDR2 FQNNGV come from the germline V gene. Authors' data handling: Reference gene primers were amplified, and this amplification served to estimate nucleated cell counts. Profiling relied on immunoSEQ multiplex PCR, and the TCRdb table lists in-frame clones only, not all of them. The V and J calls and clone size were taken over from that table, and D and trimming were inferred from the DNA. The table lists approximately 220,000 clones, roughly 83% of them singletons.

The TCR was taken from a man aged 40-49 years with acute or convalescent COVID-19. The chain is built from TRBV11-2 and TRBJ2-7; 8 nucleotides agree with TRBD1. Specimen: peripheral blood. In DNA, the CDR3 is TGTGCCAGCAGCTGGGACAGGCGCTCCTACGAGCAGTACTTC. It encodes CASSWDRRSYEQYF.